The T cell receptor beta chain described here comes from a study of blood T cell repertoires in COVID-19. Whole-study context: Samples taken during acute and convalescent COVID-19 were collected in the United States, Italy and Spain. T cells, B-cell-depleted T cells, or PBMCs supplied cDNA or gDNA.

As handled by the study authors: Estimates of nucleated cell counts were drawn from the amplification of reference gene primers. Clones were sequenced by immunoSEQ multiplex PCR, and TCRdb holds only the in-frame ones, with some missing. That table supplies the V and J calls and clone size; D and trimming were determined from the DNA. Of tens of thousands of clones listed, 85% to 90% are singletons. Germline V gene sequence: CDR1 ENHRY, CDR2 SYGVKD. This CDR3 region has 15 residues. V was pared by 8 bases and J by 5 bases, with 12 bases of the junction left unmatched. The sample comprised peripheral blood. The TCR sequence derives from a man aged 50-60 years with acute or convalescent COVID-19. V and J are TRBV10-3 and TRBJ2-1; TRBD2 matches at 7 bases. The CDR3 protein is CAIGGEGRFNNEQFF. The DNA for the CDR3 is TGTGCCATCGGAGGGGAGGGTCGGTTTAACAATGAGCAGTTCTTC.